The 8 T cell receptor beta chains in this list originate from one sample, sequenced in a study of T cells in Graves' hyperthyroidism and ophthalmopathy. RNA transcripts provided the source from which TCR beta CDR3 regions were amplified. A first-round RT-PCR of the TCR CDR3 used the HTBI primer set. Via MiXCR, TCRdb re-called the multiplex PCR reads, giving one row per CDR3 protein. The sample carries about 52,000 distinct CDR3 sequences, approximately 52% recorded once. Sequenced sample: blood. These receptors were collected from a woman aged 45-60 years with Graves' ophthalmopathy.

In this sample, this clonotype turned up many times. V gene TRBV5-5 combines with J gene TRBJ2-1; D unclear. Trimming pared 1 base from V and 8 bases from J, leaving 13 bases between. Germline V gene sequence: CDR1 SGHKS, CDR2 YYEKEE (reference sequence). The CDR3 has 14 residues. CDR3 residues: CASSLSGRYDEQFF. Written as DNA, the CDR3 is TGTGCCAGCAGCTTGAGTGGCCGGTACGATGAGCAGTTCTTC.

The rearrangement uses TRBV2 and TRBJ2-1, with 12 bases fitting TRBD1. J gave up 8 bases and V 4 bases, and 6 bases lay outside the gene matches. CDR3 size: 15 residues. Germline V gene data show CDR1 as SNHLY and CDR2 as FYNNEI. The CDR3 here is CASSVRDRGRDEQFF. The CDR3, as DNA: TGTGCCAGCAGTGTCCGGGACAGGGGGCGCGATGAGCAGTTCTTC.

This chain joins TRBV6-5 and TRBJ2-1; the match to TRBD2 covers 14 bases. This CDR3 spans 18 amino acids. Germline-derived CDR1 and CDR2 are MNHEY and SVGAGI. With 2 bases clipped from V and 7 bases from J, the junction kept 10 bases outside the gene matches. CDR3 DNA sequence: TGTGCCAGCAGTTACGAAAGACTAGCGGGGGGGCGAAGTAATGAGCAGTTCTTC. This sequence encodes CASSYERLAGGRSNEQFF.

The chain is built from TRBV6-5 and TRBJ1-5; D not resolved. CDR1 and CDR2 (germline): MNHEY, SVGAGI. V lost 0 bases, J lost 2 bases, and 8 bases lay in between. The CDR3 spans 15 residues. For the CDR3, the DNA is TGTGCCAGCAGTTACTCAGGGATGGGCAATCAGCCCCAGCATTTT. Translating it yields CASSYSGMGNQPQHF.

At least ten counts were recorded for this clonotype. The chain has TRBV5-8 and TRBJ2-1; 9 bases are a match to TRBD1. The CDR3 runs 14 residues. V gave up 4 bases and J gave up 8 bases; unmatched junction bases: 7. CDR1 and CDR2 from the germline V gene are SGHTS and YDEGEE. The CDR3 sequence is CASSSGQGSDEQFF. The CDR3 coding sequence is TGTGCCAGCAGCAGCGGACAGGGGAGCGATGAGCAGTTCTTC.

This clonotype has a handful of counts. The rearrangement joins TRBV9 to TRBJ2-3; 9 bases match TRBD2. The CDR3 runs 15 residues. Unmatched junction bases numbered 10, after V lost 0 bases and J lost 11 bases. The germline CDR1 and CDR2 sequences are SGDLS and YYNGEE. The CDR3, as DNA: TGTGCCAGCAGCGTAGCGGCGGGAGGGCGGGAAGAGCAGTATTTT. This translates into CASSVAAGGREEQYF.

This rearrangement joins TRBV2 to TRBJ1-2; a weak D match, TRBD1 (5 bases). V was trimmed by 7 bases and J by 7 bases, leaving 13 bases between them. The CDR3 runs 12 residues. CDR1 and CDR2 (germline): SNHLY, FYNNEI. The CDR3 DNA is TGTGCCAGCAAAGGCAGGGAGGCTGGCTACACCTTC. Encoded protein: CASKGREAGYTF.

This clonotype showed up many times. The V call is TRBV20-1, the J call TRBJ2-1, with 15 nucleotides matching TRBD2. J was trimmed by 5 bases and V by 5 bases; bases with no gene match: 4. Germline CDR1 is DFQATT and CDR2 is SNEGSKA (reference sequence). The CDR3 contains 15 residues. The CDR3 spells CSARGLAGGHNEQFF. The CDR3 DNA is TGCAGTGCTCGTGGACTAGCGGGGGGGCACAATGAGCAGTTCTTC.